Each of the 10 T cell receptor beta chains below was sequenced from the same sample in a study of low-dose radiotherapy and immunotherapy resistance in tumors (dated by TCRdb to the early 2020s). First-strand cDNA was synthesized with Superscript III and a set of TRAV- and TRBV-specific primers, covering both TCRalpha and TCRbeta chains. A roughly 21-cycle PCR with Phusion amplified the TCRs, pairing a constant-region primer with the adapter that was attached to the V primers. In TCRdb, the public reads were trimmed at Q25 with fastp and aligned with MiXCR, with productive beta chains retained. When rows share a CDR3 protein, they turn into one entry using the most common DNA and genes. The sample yields about 6,400 distinct CDR3 sequences; 70% to 80% were counted once. The top ten constitute about 12% of the sample. The receptors derive from a human donor with advanced metastatic prostate, ovarian, gallbladder or colorectal cancer (not recorded which). This table probably holds off-target reads from a library built for another chain.

The chain combines TRBV29-1 with TRBJ2-7; D may correspond to TRBD1 or TRBD2 (6 bases each). With 7 bases removed from V and 0 bases from J, the gap between germline ends came to 13 bases. This CDR3 region has 13 residues. Germline V gene sequence: CDR1 SQVTM, CDR2 ANQGSEA. For the CDR3, the DNA is TGCAGCGCCAAAGGGGGGAGCTCCTACGAGCAGTACTTC. Translated, it gives CSAKGGSSYEQYF.

This sequence joins TRBV20-1 and TRBJ1-4; 7 bases are a match to TRBD1. From germline, CDR1 is DFQATT and CDR2 SNEGSKA (reference sequence). V lost 5 bases to trimming and J lost 8 bases; unmatched junction nucleotides: 11. The CDR3 covers 14 residues. Here the CDR3 reads CSALNRGGREKLFF. In DNA form, the CDR3 reads TGCAGTGCTCTTAACAGGGGTGGTAGAGAAAAACTGTTTTTT.

The chain has TRBV28 and TRBJ1-1; D not resolved. V was pared by 3 bases and J by 5 bases, with 13 bases between. The germline V gene has CDR1 MDHEN and CDR2 SYDVKM. The length of the CDR3 is 14 residues. The DNA of the CDR3 is TGTGCCAGCAGTTTTATGCAGGCAAGGACTGAAGCTTTCTTT. This gives the protein CASSFMQARTEAFF.

The DNA for the CDR3 is TGTGCCAGCAGTGACTGGGGACTAGCGGACACCGGGGAGCTGTTTTTT. Translating it yields CASSDWGLADTGELFF. This chain uses TRBV6-4 with TRBJ2-2; 11 bases match TRBD2. The CDR3 totals 16 residues. CDR1 and CDR2 from the germline V gene are MRHNA and SNTAGT. The V gene end was trimmed by 1 base and the J gene end by 3 bases; junction bases not matched to a gene: 1.

This chain uses TRBV19 with TRBJ1-2; unclear D gene. There are 15 residues in the CDR3. Trimming left V 6 bases short and J 0 bases short, with 14 bases between. The V gene's germline CDR1 is LNHDA and CDR2 SQIVND (reference sequence). CDR3 sequence (DNA): TGTGCCAGTAGCCTTATCGATCTTTCTAACTATGGCTACACCTTC. Protein sequence: CASSLIDLSNYGYTF.

The chain carries TRBV6-2 or TRBV6-3 and TRBJ1-6; D not certain. Germline CDR1 is MNHEY and CDR2 is SVGEGT. The CDR3 is made up of 14 amino acids. Trimming stripped 7 bases from V and 0 bases from J, with 7 bases between. The DNA for the CDR3 is TGTGCCAGCAAGGGCAGCTCCTATAATTCACCCCTCCACTTT. Translated, it gives CASKGSSYNSPLHF.

The chain employs TRBV5-4 and TRBJ2-2; weak D call: TRBD2 (5 bases). The length of the CDR3 is 14 residues. V lost 4 bases, J lost 3 bases, and 10 bases lay in between. CDR1 is SGHNT, CDR2 YYREEE, per germline (reference sequence). CDR3: CASSRMGDTGELFF. Written as DNA, the CDR3 is TGTGCCAGCAGCCGGATGGGAGACACCGGGGAGCTGTTTTTT.

V gene TRBV20-1 combines with J gene TRBJ2-3; 12 positions agree with TRBD2. V lost 5 bases, J lost 2 bases, and 11 bases stayed unmatched. This CDR3 has 17 amino acids. Germline V gives CDR1 DFQATT, CDR2 SNEGSKA (reference sequence). This CDR3 reads CSAESPRTSGTTDTQYF. The CDR3 DNA reads TGCAGTGCTGAATCCCCGCGGACTAGCGGGACCACAGATACGCAGTATTTT.

In this sample, this clonotype turned up a few times. The chain uses TRBV29-1 and TRBJ2-1; 12 nucleotides align to TRBD2. Losses at the gene ends were 6 bases for V and 3 bases for J; bases not matched to a gene: 6. Germline V CDR1 and CDR2: SQVTM, ANQGSEA. CDR3 length: 15 residues. DNA of the CDR3: TGCAGCGTCTACGGACTAGCGGGAAGCTACAATGAGCAGTTCTTC. Amino acids: CSVYGLAGSYNEQFF.

The rearrangement joins TRBV15 to TRBJ2-1; the D gene could be TRBD1 or TRBD2 (6 bases each). This CDR3 region has 16 residues. Per the germline V gene, CDR1 is LNHNV and CDR2 is YYDKDF (reference sequence). V was trimmed by 1 base and J by 8 bases, leaving 18 bases between them. In DNA, the CDR3 is TGTGCCACCAGCAGAGTGGGGGGCGGGAACTTGGATGAGCAGTTCTTC. Amino acid sequence: CATSRVGGGNLDEQFF.